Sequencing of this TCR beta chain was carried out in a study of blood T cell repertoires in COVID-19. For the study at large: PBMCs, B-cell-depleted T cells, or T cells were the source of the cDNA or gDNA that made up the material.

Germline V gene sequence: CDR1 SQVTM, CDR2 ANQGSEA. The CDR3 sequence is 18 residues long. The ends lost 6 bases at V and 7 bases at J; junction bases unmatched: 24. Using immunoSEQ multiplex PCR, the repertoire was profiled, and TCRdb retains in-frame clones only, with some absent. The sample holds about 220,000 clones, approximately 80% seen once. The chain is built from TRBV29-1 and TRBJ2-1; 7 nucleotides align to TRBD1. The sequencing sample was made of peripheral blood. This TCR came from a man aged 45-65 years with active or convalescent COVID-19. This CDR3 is CSVQTGIYSLGHTNEQFF. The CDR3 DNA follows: TGCAGCGTCCAGACAGGGATCTATAGCCTGGGACATACAAATGAGCAGTTCTTC.